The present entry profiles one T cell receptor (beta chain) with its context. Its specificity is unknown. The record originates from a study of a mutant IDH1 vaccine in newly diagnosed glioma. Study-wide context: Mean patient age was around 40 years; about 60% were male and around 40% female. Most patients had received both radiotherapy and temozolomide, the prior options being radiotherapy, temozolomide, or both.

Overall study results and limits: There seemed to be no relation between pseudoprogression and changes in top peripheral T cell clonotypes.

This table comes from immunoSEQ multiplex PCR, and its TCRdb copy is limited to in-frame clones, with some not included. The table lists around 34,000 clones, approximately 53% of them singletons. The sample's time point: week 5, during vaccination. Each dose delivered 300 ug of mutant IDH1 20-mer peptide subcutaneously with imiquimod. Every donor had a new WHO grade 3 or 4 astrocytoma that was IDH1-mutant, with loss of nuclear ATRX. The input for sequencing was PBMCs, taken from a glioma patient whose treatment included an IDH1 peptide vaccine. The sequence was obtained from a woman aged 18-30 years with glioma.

In DNA, the CDR3 is TGTGCCAGCAGTGCAAACAGGGGGATGAATTCACCCCTCCACTTT. Translated, it gives CASSANRGMNSPLHF. This sequence joins TRBV6-1 and TRBJ1-6, with TRBD1 matching 8 bases. V lost 4 bases to trimming and J lost 7 bases; unmatched junction nucleotides: 6. CDR3 length: 15 amino acids. Per germline, CDR1 MNHNS and CDR2 SASEGT.